This T cell receptor beta chain was captured by sequencing in a study of OX40 agonist ivuxolimab in advanced cancers. The data were produced by immunoSEQ multiplex PCR, yet TCRdb's version contains in-frame clones alone and is incomplete. This sample has about 68,000 clones, with approximately 89% found just once. The germline V gene has CDR1 SEHNR and CDR2 FQNEAQ (reference sequence). This CDR3 is built from 14 residues. With 5 bases removed from V and 2 bases from J, the gap between germline ends came to 12 bases. The chain joins TRBV7-9 to TRBJ2-5; maybe TRBD1 (6 bases). The receptor comes from an adult with an advanced solid tumor such as melanoma, head and neck, liver or kidney cancer. Here the sequenced sample was CD4+ or CD8+ T cells sorted from blood, taken in a trial of the OX40 agonist ivuxolimab. The CDR3 protein is CASSPGQGQETQYF. CDR3 nucleotides: TGTGCCAGCAGCCCCGGTCAGGGGCAAGAGACCCAGTACTTC. Full variable domain (missing parts from reference TRBV7-9 and TRBJ2-5): DTGVSQNPRHKITKRGQNVTFRCDPISEHNRLYWYRQTLGQGPEFLTYFQNEAQLEKSRLLSDRFSAERPKGSFSTLEIQRTEQGDSAMYLCASSPGQGQETQYFGPGTRLLVL.